Presented here are 17 T cell receptor beta chains from one specimen sequenced in a study of Graves' ophthalmopathy and Graves' hyperthyroidism. As the template, RNA transcripts were used to amplify TCR beta CDR3 regions. A first-round RT-PCR used HTBI primers, followed by a second-round multiplex PCR. MiXCR was run by TCRdb on the multiplex PCR reads, yielding one entry per CDR3 protein. The sample lists about 340,000 distinct CDR3 sequences; roughly 17% were seen once. The sequencing input was peripheral blood. The receptors originated from an adult man with Graves' ophthalmopathy.

The rearrangement joins TRBV20-1 to TRBJ2-7; a possible D gene is TRBD2 (6 bases). Trimming removed 5 bases from V and 4 bases from J, with 15 bases in between. This CDR3 contains 13 residues. CDR1 and CDR2 (germline): DFQATT, SNEGSKA (reference sequence). The CDR3 here is CSADGSAGYEQYF. As DNA, the CDR3 is TGCAGTGCTGACGGGAGCGCAGGATACGAGCAGTACTTC.

This clonotype has at least ten counts. The chain carries TRBV25-1 and TRBJ2-7; 9 positions agree with TRBD1. Per the germline V gene, CDR1 is MGHDK and CDR2 is SYGVNS. V trimming: 4 bases; J trimming: 6 bases; junction bases outside the gene matches: 16. The CDR3 is 17 residues long. For the CDR3, the DNA is TGTGCCAGCAGTGCTATCCTAGGAATACAGGGGGCGGGCGAGCAGTACTTC. It codes for CASSAILGIQGAGEQYF.

The table lists this clonotype with many counts. The chain combines TRBV11-1 with TRBJ2-7; TRBD2 matches 9 bases. CDR1 is SGHAT and CDR2 is FQDESV in the germline V gene (reference sequence). Germline trimming cut 2 bases from V and 1 base from J; bases unmatched to any gene: 9. The CDR3 extends over 17 amino acids. CDR3 region: CASSLSPSGTSSYEQYF. CDR3 coding DNA: TGTGCCAGCAGCTTATCGCCTAGCGGGACGTCGTCCTACGAGCAGTACTTC.

This clonotype came up many times. The chain recombines TRBV7-2 with TRBJ2-5; D is unresolved. The CDR3 extends over 14 amino acids. Between the trimmed V and J ends, which lost 5 bases and 5 bases, there was a span of 15 bases. Looked up from germline, CDR1 is SGHTA and CDR2 is FQGNSA. CDR3 residues: CASSTGLGIETQYF. In nucleotides, the CDR3 is TGTGCCAGCAGCACCGGGCTGGGGATCGAGACCCAGTACTTC.

This clonotype was picked up many times. V and J are TRBV5-1 and TRBJ1-1; D remains unclear. V lost 2 bases and J lost 1, with 9 bases in between. CDR1 and CDR2 (germline): SGHRS, YFSETQ. The CDR3 totals 14 residues. CDR3 DNA sequence: TGCGCCAGCAGCTTCTCTACGAGGAACACTGAAGCTTTCTTT. Amino acid sequence: CASSFSTRNTEAFF.

The rearrangement links TRBV6-5 to TRBJ1-6, with 8 positions matching TRBD1. J lost 6 bases, V lost 2 bases, and 6 bases had no gene match. Germline V gives CDR1 MNHEY, CDR2 SVGAGI. The CDR3 has 16 amino acids. CDR3: CASSYIGQGGNSPLHF. As DNA, the CDR3 is TGTGCCAGCAGTTACATTGGACAGGGAGGTAATTCACCCCTCCACTTT.

The rearrangement links TRBV15 to TRBJ2-5; 8 bases are a match to TRBD1. The CDR3 contains 15 residues. V lost 0 bases, J lost 5 bases, and 5 bases stayed unmatched. Per germline, CDR1 LNHNV and CDR2 YYDKDF (reference sequence). CDR3 DNA sequence: TGTGCCACCAGCAGAGAGAGGACAGGGAGCGAGACCCAGTACTTC. This gives the protein CATSRERTGSETQYF. The variable domain in full, completed from reference TRBV15 and TRBJ2-5, reads DAMVIQNPRYQVTQFGKPVTLSCSQTLNHNVMYWYQQKSSQAPKLLFHYYDKDFNNEADTPDNFQSRRPNTSFCFLDIRSPGLGDTAMYLCATSRERTGSETQYFGPGTRLLVL.

This clonotype was detected many times. The V gene is TRBV19, the J gene TRBJ2-1; D tentatively reads TRBD1 or TRBD2 (5 bases each). Germline V gene lookup returns CDR1 LNHDA and CDR2 SQIVND (reference sequence). V shed 5 bases and J shed 6 bases, with 17 bases lying between them. The CDR3 totals 15 residues. CDR3 protein: CASSSSGAPGNEQFF. CDR3 bases: TGTGCCAGTAGTTCCTCCGGGGCCCCGGGCAATGAGCAGTTCTTC.

This clonotype was picked up many times. The rearrangement links TRBV5-1 to TRBJ2-5, with D maybe TRBD1 (6 bases). Germline CDR1 and CDR2: SGHRS and YFSETQ. The CDR3 is 13 amino acids. V was shortened by 3 bases and J by 2 bases, with 8 bases between the two germline ends. CDR3 DNA sequence: TGCGCCAGCAGCTGGGACACTCAAGAGACCCAGTACTTC. Its protein is CASSWDTQETQYF.

A few counts support this clonotype. The chain couples TRBV4-1 to TRBJ2-7; 11 nucleotides align to TRBD2. CDR1 is MGHRA and CDR2 is YSYEKL in the germline V gene. This CDR3 spans 16 amino acids. The J segment lost 3 bases and the V segment lost 2 bases, leaving 6 bases of the junction unmatched. CDR3 nucleotides: TGCGCCAGCAGCCAAACAACTAGCGGGAGTATCTACGAGCAGTACTTC. Translated: CASSQTTSGSIYEQYF.

This clonotype was seen at least ten times. The J gene is TRBJ1-2, the V gene TRBV12-3 or TRBV12-4; 8 bases map to TRBD1. V shed 2 bases and J 4 bases; nucleotides not matched to a gene: 6. The CDR3 loop spans 15 amino acids. For the CDR3, the DNA is TGTGCCAGCAGTTTACCGGGACAGGCCCTCTATGGCTACACCTTC. Amino acids: CASSLPGQALYGYTF.

This clonotype was picked up many times. The chain recombines TRBV4-1 with TRBJ2-7; the D is unclear. Germline values: CDR1 MGHRA, CDR2 YSYEKL. V dropped 2 bases and J dropped 2 bases, with 10 bases sitting between them. The CDR3 is 14 amino acids. The CDR3 is CASSQLIGAYEQYF. The CDR3 DNA reads as TGCGCCAGCAGCCAACTAATAGGAGCCTACGAGCAGTACTTC.

This clonotype was observed many times. The V gene is TRBV20-1, the J gene TRBJ1-2, with D possibly matching TRBD1 (6 bases). The ends were cut back, 6 bases at V and 0 bases at J, with 11 bases in the middle. The CDR3 sequence is 13 residues long. Germline V lookup: CDR1 DFQATT, CDR2 SNEGSKA (reference sequence). CDR3 in DNA: TGCAGTGCACCGGACAGCACTAACTATGGCTACACCTTC. As protein: CSAPDSTNYGYTF.

This clonotype was seen many times. V is TRBV6-5 and J is TRBJ1-1; TRBD1 aligns across 8 bases. The trim removed 6 bases at V and 6 bases at J, leaving 9 bases unmatched. The CDR3 extends over 14 amino acids. CDR1 is MNHEY, CDR2 SVGAGI, per germline. This CDR3 is CASSPTGEFAEAFF. CDR3 DNA: TGTGCCAGCAGCCCGACAGGGGAGTTCGCTGAAGCTTTCTTT.

This chain links TRBV6-2 or TRBV6-3 with TRBJ2-3; 10 bases line up with TRBD2. The germline V gene encodes CDR1 MNHEY and CDR2 SVGEGT. The CDR3 is 17 residues long. V lost 0 bases and J lost 6; bases outside the gene matches: 9. The CDR3 loop is CASSYSRASGSSDTQYF. For the CDR3, the DNA is TGTGCCAGCAGTTACTCGAGGGCTAGCGGGAGCTCCGATACGCAGTATTTT.

This clonotype was seen many times. The chain employs TRBV20-1 and TRBJ2-5; 8 bases line up with TRBD2. CDR3 length: 12 residues. The germline gives CDR1 DFQATT, CDR2 SNEGSKA (reference sequence). J lost 5 bases, V lost 6 bases, and 5 bases had no gene match. DNA of the CDR3: TGCAGTGCACCGGGACTAGTGGAGACCCAGTACTTC. Protein product: CSAPGLVETQYF.

The table lists this clonotype with many counts. This rearrangement joins TRBV19 to TRBJ1-1, with a weak D call TRBD1 (5 bases). Germline lookup yields CDR1 LNHDA and CDR2 SQIVND (reference sequence). The V end lost 4 bases, the J end lost 1 base, and 10 bases lay between the germline ends. The CDR3 runs 14 residues. The DNA of the CDR3 is TGTGCCAGTAGTACAGGGATGCCGAACACTGAAGCTTTCTTT. Residues: CASSTGMPNTEAFF.